This TCR beta chain comes out of a study of T cells in Graves' hyperthyroidism and ophthalmopathy. RNA transcripts provided the source from which TCR beta CDR3 regions were amplified. Initially, a first-round RT-PCR of the TCR CDR3 employed the HTBI primer set. One entry per CDR3 protein results from TCRdb running MiXCR on the multiplex PCR reads. The sample records a few hundred thousand distinct CDR3 sequences, around 14% being singletons. The CDR3 has 13 residues. V lost 6 bases to trimming and J lost 8 bases; unmatched junction nucleotides: 4. CDR1 WNHNN and CDR2 SYGVQD come from the germline V gene (reference sequence).

The chain links TRBV10-1 to TRBJ2-1; TRBD2 agrees at 10 bases. This clonotype originated in a woman under 40 with Graves' hyperthyroidism. Material for sequencing was blood. The DNA of the CDR3 is TGCGCCAGCAGGTCTAGCGGGAGCGATGAGCAGTTCTTC. Translating it yields CASRSSGSDEQFF.